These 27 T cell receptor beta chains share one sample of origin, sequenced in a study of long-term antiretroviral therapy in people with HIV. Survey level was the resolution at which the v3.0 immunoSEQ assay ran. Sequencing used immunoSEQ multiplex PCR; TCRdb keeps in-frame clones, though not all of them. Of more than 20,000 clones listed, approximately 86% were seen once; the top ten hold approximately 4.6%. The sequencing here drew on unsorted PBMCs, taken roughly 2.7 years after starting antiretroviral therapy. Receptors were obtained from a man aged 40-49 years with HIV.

The CDR3 coding sequence is TGTGCCAGCAGGAGGGCAGGGGCCTGGAAGGCAGCGAACACCGGGGAGCTGTTTTTT. Residues: CASRRAGAWKAANTGELFF. The chain recombines TRBV2 with TRBJ2-2; maybe TRBD1 (6 bases). The CDR3 totals 19 residues. Germline V gene data show CDR1 as SNHLY and CDR2 as FYNNEI. V was cut by 6 bases and J by 0 bases, with 23 bases left in between. The whole variable domain, remainder taken from reference TRBV2 and TRBJ2-2, is EPEVTQTPSHQVTQMGQEVILRCVPISNHLYFYWYRQILGQKVEFLVSFYNNEISEKSEIFDDQFSVERPDGSNFTLKIRSTKLEDSAMYFCASRRAGAWKAANTGELFFGEGSRLTVL.

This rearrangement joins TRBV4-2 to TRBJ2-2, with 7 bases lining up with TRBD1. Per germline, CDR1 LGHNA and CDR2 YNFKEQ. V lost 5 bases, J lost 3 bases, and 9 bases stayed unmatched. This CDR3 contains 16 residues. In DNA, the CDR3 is TGTGCCAGCAGCTCCGACGTAGGGGGCTACACCGGGGAGCTGTTTTTT. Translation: CASSSDVGGYTGELFF.

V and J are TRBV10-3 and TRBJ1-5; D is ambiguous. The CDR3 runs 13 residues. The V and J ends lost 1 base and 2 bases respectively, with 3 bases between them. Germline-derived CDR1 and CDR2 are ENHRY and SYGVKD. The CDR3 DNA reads TGTGCCATCAGTGAGTATGGCAATCAGCCCCAGCATTTT. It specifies CAISEYGNQPQHF.

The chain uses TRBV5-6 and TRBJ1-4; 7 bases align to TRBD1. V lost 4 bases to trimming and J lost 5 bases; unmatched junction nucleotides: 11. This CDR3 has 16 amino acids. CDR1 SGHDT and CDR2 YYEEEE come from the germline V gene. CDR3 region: CASSPPSGTENEKLFF. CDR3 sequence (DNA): TGTGCCAGCAGCCCACCCTCCGGGACAGAAAATGAAAAACTGTTTTTT.

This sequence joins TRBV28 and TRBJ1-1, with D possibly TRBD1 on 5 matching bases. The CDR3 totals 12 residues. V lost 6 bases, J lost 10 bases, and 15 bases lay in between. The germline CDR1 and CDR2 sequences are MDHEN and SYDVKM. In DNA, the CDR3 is TGTGCCAGCAGCACGCAGGGAACGAGAGCTTTCTTT. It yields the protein CASSTQGTRAFF.

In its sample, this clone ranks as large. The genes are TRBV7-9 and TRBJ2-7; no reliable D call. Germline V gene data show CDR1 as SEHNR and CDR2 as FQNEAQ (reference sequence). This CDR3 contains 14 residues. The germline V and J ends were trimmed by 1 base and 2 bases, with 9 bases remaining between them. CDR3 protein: CASSLERTAYEQYF. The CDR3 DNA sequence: TGTGCCAGCAGCTTAGAGAGGACGGCCTACGAGCAGTACTTC. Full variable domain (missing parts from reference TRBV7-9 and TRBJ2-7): DTGVSQNPRHKITKRGQNVTFRCDPISEHNRLYWYRQTLGQGPEFLTYFQNEAQLEKSRLLSDRFSAERPKGSFSTLEIQRTEQGDSAMYLCASSLERTAYEQYFGPGTRLTVT.

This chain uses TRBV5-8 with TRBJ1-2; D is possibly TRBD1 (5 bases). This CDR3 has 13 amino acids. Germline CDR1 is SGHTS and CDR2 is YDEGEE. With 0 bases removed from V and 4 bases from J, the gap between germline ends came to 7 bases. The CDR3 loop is CASSLAGSYGYTF. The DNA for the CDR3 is TGTGCCAGCAGCTTGGCAGGGAGCTATGGCTACACCTTC.

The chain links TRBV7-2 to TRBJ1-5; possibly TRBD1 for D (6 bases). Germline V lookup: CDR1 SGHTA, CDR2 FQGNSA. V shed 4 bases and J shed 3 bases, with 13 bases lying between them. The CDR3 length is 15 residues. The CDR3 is CASSSQGNNNQPQHF. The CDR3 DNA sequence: TGTGCCAGCAGCTCACAGGGTAATAACAATCAGCCCCAGCATTTT. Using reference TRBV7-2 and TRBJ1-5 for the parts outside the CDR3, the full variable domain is GAGVSQSPSNKVTEKGKDVELRCDPISGHTALYWYRQSLGQGLEFLIYFQGNSAPDKSGLPSDRFSAERTGGSVSTLTIQRTQQEDSAVYLCASSSQGNNNQPQHFGDGTRLSIL.

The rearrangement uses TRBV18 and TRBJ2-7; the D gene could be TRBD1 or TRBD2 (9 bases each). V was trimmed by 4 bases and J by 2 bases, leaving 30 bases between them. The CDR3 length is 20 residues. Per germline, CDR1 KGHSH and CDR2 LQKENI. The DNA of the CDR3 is TGTGCCAGCTCACTAAACAACACAGGGGGCCTAGCGGGGATAACCTACGAGCAGTACTTC. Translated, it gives CASSLNNTGGLAGITYEQYF.

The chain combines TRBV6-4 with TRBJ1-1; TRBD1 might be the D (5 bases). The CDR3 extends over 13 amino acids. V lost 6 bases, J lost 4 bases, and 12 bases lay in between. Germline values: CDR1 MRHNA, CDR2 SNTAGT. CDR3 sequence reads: CASSRESSTEAFF. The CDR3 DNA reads TGTGCCAGCAGCAGGGAGTCGAGCACTGAAGCTTTCTTT.

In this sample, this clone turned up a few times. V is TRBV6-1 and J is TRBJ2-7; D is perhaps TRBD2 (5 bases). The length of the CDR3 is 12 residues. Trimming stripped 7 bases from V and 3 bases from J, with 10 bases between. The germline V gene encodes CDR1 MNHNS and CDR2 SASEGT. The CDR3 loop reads CASTKDYYEQYF. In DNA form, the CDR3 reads TGTGCCAGCACCAAAGACTACTACGAGCAGTACTTC.

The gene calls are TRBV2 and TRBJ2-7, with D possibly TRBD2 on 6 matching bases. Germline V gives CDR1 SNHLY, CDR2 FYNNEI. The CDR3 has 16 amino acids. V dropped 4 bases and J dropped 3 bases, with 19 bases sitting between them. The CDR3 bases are TGTGCCAGCAGTGGGGGGTCAGGGCGGGACGACTACGAGCAGTACTTC. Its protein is CASSGGSGRDDYEQYF.

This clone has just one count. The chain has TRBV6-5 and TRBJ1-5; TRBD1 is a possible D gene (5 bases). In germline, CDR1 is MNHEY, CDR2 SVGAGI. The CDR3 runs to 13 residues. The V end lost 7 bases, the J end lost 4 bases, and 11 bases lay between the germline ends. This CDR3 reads CASTEGRNQPQHF. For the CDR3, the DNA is TGTGCCAGCACCGAGGGGCGGAATCAGCCCCAGCATTTT.

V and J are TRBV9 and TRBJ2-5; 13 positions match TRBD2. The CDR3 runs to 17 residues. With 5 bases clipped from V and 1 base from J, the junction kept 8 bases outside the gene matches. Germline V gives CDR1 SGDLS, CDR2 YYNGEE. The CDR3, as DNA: TGTGCCAGCAGACTCTCGAGGACTAGCGGGGGCCAAGAGACCCAGTACTTC. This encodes CASRLSRTSGGQETQYF.

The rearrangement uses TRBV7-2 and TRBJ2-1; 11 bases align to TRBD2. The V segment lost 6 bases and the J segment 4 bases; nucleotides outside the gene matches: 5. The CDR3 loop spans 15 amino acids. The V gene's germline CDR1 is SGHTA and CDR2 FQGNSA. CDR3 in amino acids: CASSGTSGPYNEQFF. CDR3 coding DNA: TGTGCCAGCAGTGGGACTAGCGGCCCGTACAATGAGCAGTTCTTC. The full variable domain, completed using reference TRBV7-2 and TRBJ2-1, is GAGVSQSPSNKVTEKGKDVELRCDPISGHTALYWYRQSLGQGLEFLIYFQGNSAPDKSGLPSDRFSAERTGGSVSTLTIQRTQQEDSAVYLCASSGTSGPYNEQFFGPGTRLTVL.

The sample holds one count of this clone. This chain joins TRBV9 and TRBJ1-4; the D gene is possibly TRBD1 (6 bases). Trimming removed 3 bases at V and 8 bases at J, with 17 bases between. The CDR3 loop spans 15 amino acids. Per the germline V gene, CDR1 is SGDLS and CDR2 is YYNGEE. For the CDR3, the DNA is TGTGCCAGCAGCGCAATGGGGGGGGCGGAGGAAAAACTGTTTTTT. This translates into CASSAMGGAEEKLFF.

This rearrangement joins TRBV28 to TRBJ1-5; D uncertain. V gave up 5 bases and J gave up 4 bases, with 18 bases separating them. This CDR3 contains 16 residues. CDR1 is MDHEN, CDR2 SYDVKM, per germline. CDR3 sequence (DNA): TGTGCCAGCAGTCAACCTAGGACCGGATTAAATCAGCCCCAGCATTTT. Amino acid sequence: CASSQPRTGLNQPQHF.

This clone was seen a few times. The CDR3 nucleotides are TGTGCCAGCAGTGACACTTCACAGGGGGTGAATGGCTACACCTTC. Amino acid sequence: CASSDTSQGVNGYTF. The rearrangement links TRBV6-4 to TRBJ1-2, with 8 bases matching TRBD1. The CDR3 sequence is 15 residues long. Germline-derived CDR1 and CDR2 are MRHNA and SNTAGT. J was trimmed by 6 bases and V by 2 bases; bases with no gene match: 8.

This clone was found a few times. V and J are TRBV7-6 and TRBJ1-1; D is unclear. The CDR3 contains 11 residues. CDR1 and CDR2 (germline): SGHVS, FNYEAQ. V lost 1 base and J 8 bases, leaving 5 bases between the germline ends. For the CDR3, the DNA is TGTGCCAGCAGCTTAGGGGAAGAAGCTTTCTTT. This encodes CASSLGEEAFF. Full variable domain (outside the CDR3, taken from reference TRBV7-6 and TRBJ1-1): GAGVSQSPRYKVTKRGQDVALRCDPISGHVSLYWYRQALGQGPEFLTYFNYEAQQDKSGLPNDRFSAERPEGSISTLTIQRTEQRDSAMYRCASSLGEEAFFGQGTRLTVV.

CDR3 residues: CARGQGSTDTQYF. DNA of the CDR3: TGTGCCAGAGGACAGGGTAGCACAGATACGCAGTATTTT. J is TRBJ2-3 and V is TRBV2, with 8 bases identical to TRBD1. The CDR3 is made up of 13 amino acids. Germline values: CDR1 SNHLY, CDR2 FYNNEI. Losses at the gene ends were 9 bases for V and 0 bases for J; bases not matched to a gene: 2.

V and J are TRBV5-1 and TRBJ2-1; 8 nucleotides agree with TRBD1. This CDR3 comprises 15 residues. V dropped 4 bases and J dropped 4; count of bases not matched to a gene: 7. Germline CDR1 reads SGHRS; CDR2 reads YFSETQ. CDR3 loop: CASSERDRQYNEQFF. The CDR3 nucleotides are TGCGCCAGCAGCGAAAGGGACAGGCAGTACAATGAGCAGTTCTTC.

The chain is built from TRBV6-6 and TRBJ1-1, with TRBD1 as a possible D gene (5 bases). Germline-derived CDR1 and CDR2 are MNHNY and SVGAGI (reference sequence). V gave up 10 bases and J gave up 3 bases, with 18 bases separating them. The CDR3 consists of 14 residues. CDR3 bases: TGTGCCACCCCGCAGGGCGGGGTCGACACTGAAGCTTTCTTT. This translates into CATPQGGVDTEAFF.

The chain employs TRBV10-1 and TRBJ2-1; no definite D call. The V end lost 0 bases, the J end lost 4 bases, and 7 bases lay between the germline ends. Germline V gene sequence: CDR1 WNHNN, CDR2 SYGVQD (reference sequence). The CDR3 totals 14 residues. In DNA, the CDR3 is TGCGCCAGCAGTGAGTCCTGGACGTACAATGAGCAGTTCTTC. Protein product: CASSESWTYNEQFF.

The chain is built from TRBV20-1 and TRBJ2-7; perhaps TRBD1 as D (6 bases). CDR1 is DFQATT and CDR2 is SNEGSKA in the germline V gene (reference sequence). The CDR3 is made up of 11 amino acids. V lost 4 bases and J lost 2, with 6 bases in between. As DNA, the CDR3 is TGCAGTGCTACAGGGGCCTACGAGCAGTACTTC. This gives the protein CSATGAYEQYF.

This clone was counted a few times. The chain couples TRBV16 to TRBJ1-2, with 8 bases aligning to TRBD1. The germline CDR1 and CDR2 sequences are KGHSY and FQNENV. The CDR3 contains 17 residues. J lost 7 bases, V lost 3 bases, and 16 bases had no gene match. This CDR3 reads CASSQNPNDRGPSGYTF. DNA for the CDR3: TGTGCCAGCAGCCAGAACCCCAACGACAGGGGTCCTTCTGGCTACACCTTC.

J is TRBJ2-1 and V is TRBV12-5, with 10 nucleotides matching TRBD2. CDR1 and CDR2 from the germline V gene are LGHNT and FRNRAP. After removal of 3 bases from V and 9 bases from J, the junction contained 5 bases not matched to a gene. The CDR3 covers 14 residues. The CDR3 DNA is TGTGCTAGTGGTTTAAGCGGGAGGGCCGGTGAGCAGTTCTTC. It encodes CASGLSGRAGEQFF.

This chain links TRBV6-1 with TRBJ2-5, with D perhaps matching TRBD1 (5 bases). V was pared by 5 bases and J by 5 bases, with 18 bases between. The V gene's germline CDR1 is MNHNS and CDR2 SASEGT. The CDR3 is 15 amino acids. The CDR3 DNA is TGTGCCAGCAGTATCGAGGCAGGGTCGGCTGAGACCCAGTACTTC. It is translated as CASSIEAGSAETQYF.